The clone carrying this T cell receptor (beta chain) has ten or more counts. Its cognate antigen is unknown. This entry is derived from a study of CD8 T cells in ankylosing spondylitis. Study results and caveats: A motif in TCR beta, a set of under ten highly homologous variants, appeared characteristic of ankylosing spondylitis blood. Clones tied to disease were said to be significantly enriched in matched ankylosing spondylitis synovial fluid.

CDR3 length: 14 amino acids. Germline V gene data show CDR1 as DFQATT and CDR2 as SNEGSKA (reference sequence). V lost 0 bases, J lost 7 bases, and 5 bases stayed unmatched. Construction of TCR beta libraries was performed using quantitative 5'-RACE with molecular barcodes. TCRdb reprocessed the 5' RACE reads via MiXCR and lists one record per CDR3 protein. The sample holds roughly 490,000 distinct CDR3 sequences, about 5.2% seen once. The sequence was obtained from a male donor with ankylosing spondylitis. This chain connects TRBV20-1 to TRBJ2-4; 8 nucleotides match TRBD2. Material: blood, either unsorted or a sorted T cell fraction (not recorded which). The CDR3 spells CSAREGSGVNIQYF. In DNA form, the CDR3 reads TGCAGTGCTAGAGAAGGTAGCGGGGTGAACATTCAGTACTTC.